This T cell receptor beta chain came from a study of blood T cell repertoires in COVID-19. Turning to the study itself: Specimens from acute and convalescent COVID-19 originated in the United States, Italy and Spain. In each case, the material was cDNA or gDNA derived from T cells, B-cell-depleted T cells, or PBMCs.

The CDR3 totals 14 residues. Authors' analysis steps: Amplifying reference gene primers gave estimates of nucleated cell counts. Only in-frame clones appear in the TCRdb table, and some are missing; sequencing was by immunoSEQ multiplex PCR. V, J and clone size are taken as reported in that table, and D and trimming were inferred from the DNA itself. In the table there are more than 95,000 clones, about 92% of which are singletons. This receptor was taken from a woman of 80 years or more in a cohort sampled during active COVID-19. The genes are TRBV21-1 and TRBJ2-7; TRBD1 is taken as the D call from the table, unchecked against the DNA. TRBV21-1 counts as a pseudogene. The specimen was peripheral blood. The CDR3 loop is CASRRTGRPYEQYF. DNA of the CDR3: TGTGCCAGCAGGAGGACAGGAAGACCCTACGAGCAGTACTTC.